This passage covers 2 T cell receptor beta chains from one sample sequenced in a study of T cell clusters in autoimmune cytopenias. TCRdb re-called the multiplex PCR reads; every CDR3 protein appears as one record, without DNA. This sample's table reports 3 distinct CDR3 sequences. Sequences were obtained from peripheral blood. The origin of the receptors is a human donor with an autoimmune cytopenia or autoimmune hepatitis (not recorded which). This table probably holds off-target reads from a library built for another chain.

This clonotype shows up as hyperexpanded (1% or more) by frequency. This chain links TRBV12-3 or TRBV12-4 with TRBJ1-2; lacking DNA, the TRBD1 call made by TCRdb goes unchecked. The CDR3 consists of 14 residues. CDR3 sequence: CASSAQGQLSGYTF.

This clonotype shows up as hyperexpanded by frequency. The gene calls are TRBV29-1 and TRBJ1-2. In germline, CDR1 is SQVTM, CDR2 ANQGSEA. There are 12 residues in the CDR3. This chain's CDR3 is CSVEGLNYGYTF.